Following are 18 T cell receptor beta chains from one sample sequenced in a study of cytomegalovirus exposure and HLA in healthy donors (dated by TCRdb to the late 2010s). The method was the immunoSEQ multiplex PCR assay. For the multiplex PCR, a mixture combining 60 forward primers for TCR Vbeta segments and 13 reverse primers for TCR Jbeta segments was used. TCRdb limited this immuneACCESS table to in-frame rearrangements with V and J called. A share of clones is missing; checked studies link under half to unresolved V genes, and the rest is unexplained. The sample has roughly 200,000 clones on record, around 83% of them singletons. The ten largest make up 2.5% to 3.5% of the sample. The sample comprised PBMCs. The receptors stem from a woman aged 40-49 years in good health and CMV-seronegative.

CDR3 DNA sequence: TGTGCCAGTAGGATGGCGGAGAGCTCTGGAAACACCATATATTTT. This encodes CASRMAESSGNTIYF. The rearrangement links TRBV19 to TRBJ1-3; D gene unclear. CDR1 is LNHDA, CDR2 SQIVND, per germline (reference sequence). This CDR3 comprises 15 residues. V lost 6 bases, J lost 0 bases, and 12 bases lay in between.

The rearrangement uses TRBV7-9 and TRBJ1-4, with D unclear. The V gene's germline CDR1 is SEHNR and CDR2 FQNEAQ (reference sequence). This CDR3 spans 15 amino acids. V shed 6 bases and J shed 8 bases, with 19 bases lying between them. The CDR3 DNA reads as TGTGCCAGCAGTCTTACAGCTCCGCGTGGAGAAAAACTGTTTTTT. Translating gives CASSLTAPRGEKLFF.

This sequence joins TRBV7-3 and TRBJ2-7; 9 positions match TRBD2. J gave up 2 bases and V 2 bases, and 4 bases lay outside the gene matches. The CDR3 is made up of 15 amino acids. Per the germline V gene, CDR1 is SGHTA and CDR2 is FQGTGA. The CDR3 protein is CASSLVASGTYEQYF. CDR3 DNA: TGTGCCAGCAGCTTAGTAGCTAGCGGGACCTACGAGCAGTACTTC.

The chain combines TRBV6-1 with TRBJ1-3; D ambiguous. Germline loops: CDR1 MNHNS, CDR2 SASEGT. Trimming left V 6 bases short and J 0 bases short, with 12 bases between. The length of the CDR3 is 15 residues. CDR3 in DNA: TGTGCCAGCAGGAACGACTTTAGCTCTGGAAACACCATATATTTT. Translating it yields CASRNDFSSGNTIYF.

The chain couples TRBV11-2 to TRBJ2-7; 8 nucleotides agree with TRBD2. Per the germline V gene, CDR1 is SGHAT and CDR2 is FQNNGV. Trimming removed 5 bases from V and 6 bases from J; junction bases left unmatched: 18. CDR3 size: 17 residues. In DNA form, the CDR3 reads TGTGCCAGCAGCCCACCGAAGGCGGGAGGACCCGTCGGCGAGCAGTACTTC. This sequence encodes CASSPPKAGGPVGEQYF.

Written as DNA, the CDR3 is TGTGCCAGCAGCTTAAGGGCGGCTAGCGGGAGGGCCGAGACCCAGTACTTC. Encoded protein: CASSLRAASGRAETQYF. This chain links TRBV7-9 with TRBJ2-5, with 12 positions matching TRBD2. CDR3 length equals 17 residues. Germline assignment: CDR1 SEHNR and CDR2 FQNEAQ (reference sequence). The junction had 9 bases not matched to a gene; V was cut back by 2 bases and J by 5 bases. Together with reference TRBV7-9 and TRBJ2-5, the CDR3 gives the full variable domain: DTGVSQNPRHKITKRGQNVTFRCDPISEHNRLYWYRQTLGQGPEFLTYFQNEAQLEKSRLLSDRFSAERPKGSFSTLEIQRTEQGDSAMYLCASSLRAASGRAETQYFGPGTRLLVL.

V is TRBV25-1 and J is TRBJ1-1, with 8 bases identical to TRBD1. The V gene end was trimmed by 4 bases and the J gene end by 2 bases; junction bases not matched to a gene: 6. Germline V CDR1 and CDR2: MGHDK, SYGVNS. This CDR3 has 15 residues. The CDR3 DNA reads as TGTGCCAGCAGTGGGGACGGACAGGGAAACACTGAAGCTTTCTTT. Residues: CASSGDGQGNTEAFF.

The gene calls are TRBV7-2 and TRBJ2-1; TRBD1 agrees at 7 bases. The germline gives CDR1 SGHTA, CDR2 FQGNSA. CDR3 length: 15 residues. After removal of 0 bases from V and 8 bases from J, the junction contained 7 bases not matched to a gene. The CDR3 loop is CASSLAPATGHEQFF. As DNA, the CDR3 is TGTGCCAGCAGCTTAGCACCTGCGACAGGGCATGAGCAGTTCTTC.

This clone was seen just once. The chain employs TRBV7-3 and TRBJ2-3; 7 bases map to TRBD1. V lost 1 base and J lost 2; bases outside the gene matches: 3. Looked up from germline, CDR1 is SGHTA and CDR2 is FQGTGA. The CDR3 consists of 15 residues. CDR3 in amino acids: CASSLIGQATDTQYF. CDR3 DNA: TGTGCCAGCAGCTTAATCGGACAGGCCACAGATACGCAGTATTTT.

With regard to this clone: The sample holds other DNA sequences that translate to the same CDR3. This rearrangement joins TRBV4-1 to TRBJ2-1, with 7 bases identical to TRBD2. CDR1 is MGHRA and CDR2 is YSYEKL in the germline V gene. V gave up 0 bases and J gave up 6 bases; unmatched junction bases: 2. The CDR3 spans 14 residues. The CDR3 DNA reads TGCGCCAGCAGCCAAGATCCTAGCGGCAATGAGCAGTTCTTC. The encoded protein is CASSQDPSGNEQFF.

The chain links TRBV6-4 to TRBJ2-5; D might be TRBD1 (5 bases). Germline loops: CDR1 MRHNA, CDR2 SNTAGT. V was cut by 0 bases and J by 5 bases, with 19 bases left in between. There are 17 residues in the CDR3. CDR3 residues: CASSDSSGRGVLETQYF. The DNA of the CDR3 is TGTGCCAGCAGTGACTCGTCAGGGCGAGGCGTTTTGGAGACCCAGTACTTC.

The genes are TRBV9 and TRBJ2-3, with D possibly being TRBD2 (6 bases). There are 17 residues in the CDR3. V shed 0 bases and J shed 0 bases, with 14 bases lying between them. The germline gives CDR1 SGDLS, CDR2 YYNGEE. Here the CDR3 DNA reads TGTGCCAGCAGCGTAGAAGCGCGGGACCCTAGCACAGATACGCAGTATTTT. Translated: CASSVEARDPSTDTQYF.

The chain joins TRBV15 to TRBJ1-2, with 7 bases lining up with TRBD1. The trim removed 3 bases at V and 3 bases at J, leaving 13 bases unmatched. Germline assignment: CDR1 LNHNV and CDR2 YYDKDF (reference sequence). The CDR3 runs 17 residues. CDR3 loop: CATSRFHFRGTDYGYTF. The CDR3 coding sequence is TGTGCCACCAGCAGGTTCCATTTCAGGGGGACAGACTATGGCTACACCTTC.

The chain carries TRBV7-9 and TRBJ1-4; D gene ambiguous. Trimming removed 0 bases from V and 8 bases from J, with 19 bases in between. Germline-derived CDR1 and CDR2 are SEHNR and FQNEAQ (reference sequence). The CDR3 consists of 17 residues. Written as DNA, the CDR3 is TGTGCCAGCAGCTTAGCGAGTTCGAGAGATCTAACGGAAAAACTGTTTTTT. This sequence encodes CASSLASSRDLTEKLFF.

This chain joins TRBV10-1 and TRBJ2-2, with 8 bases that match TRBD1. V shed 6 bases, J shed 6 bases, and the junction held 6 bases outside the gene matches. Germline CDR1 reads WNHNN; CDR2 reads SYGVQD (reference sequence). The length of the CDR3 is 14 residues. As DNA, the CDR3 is TGCGCCAGCAGCCCGGGACAGGAGGCCGGGGAGCTGTTTTTT. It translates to CASSPGQEAGELFF.

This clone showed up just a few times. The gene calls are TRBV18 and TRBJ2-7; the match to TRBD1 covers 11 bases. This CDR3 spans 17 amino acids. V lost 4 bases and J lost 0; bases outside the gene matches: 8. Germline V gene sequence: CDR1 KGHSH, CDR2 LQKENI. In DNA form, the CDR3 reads TGTGCCAGCTCACGGGGGACAGGGGGGACGAGCTCCTACGAGCAGTACTTC. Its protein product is CASSRGTGGTSSYEQYF.

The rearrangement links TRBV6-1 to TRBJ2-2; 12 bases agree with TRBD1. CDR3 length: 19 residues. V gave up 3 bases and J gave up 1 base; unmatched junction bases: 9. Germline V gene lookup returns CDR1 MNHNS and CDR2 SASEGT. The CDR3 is CASSETFGTGGGNTGELFF. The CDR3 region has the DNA TGTGCCAGCAGTGAGACTTTCGGGACAGGGGGCGGGAACACCGGGGAGCTGTTTTTT.

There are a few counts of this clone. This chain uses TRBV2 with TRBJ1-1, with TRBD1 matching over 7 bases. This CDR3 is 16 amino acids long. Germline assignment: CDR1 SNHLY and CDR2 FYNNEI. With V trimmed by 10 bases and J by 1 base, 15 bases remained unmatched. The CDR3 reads CATLGTDRARNTEAFF. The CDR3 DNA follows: TGTGCCACCCTCGGGACCGACAGGGCAAGGAACACTGAAGCTTTCTTT.